Reported below is one T cell receptor (beta chain). What it binds is unknown. This specimen comes from a study of T cell repertoires in cytomegalovirus infection. Study in general: Public signatures in TCR beta pointed to CMV infection and matching HLA type.

Study-wide results and limits: HLA-C-restricted TCR beta clonotypes specific for CMV led the ex vivo response.

V gave up 0 bases and J gave up 7 bases, with 11 bases separating them. Germline V gene sequence: CDR1 SGDLS, CDR2 YYNGEE. The length of the CDR3 is 14 residues. TCRdb passed the reads through MiXCR, listing each CDR3 protein once. The sample carries about 130,000 distinct CDR3 sequences, 20% to 30% recorded once. Specimen: PBMCs, sequenced either directly or after in vitro stimulation (not recorded which). The clonotype comes from a human donor in good health (CMV status not recorded). Some clones in this sample may be carry-over from other donors' samples. The rearrangement joins TRBV9 to TRBJ2-1; no definite D call. The CDR3 here is CASSVGGTGNEQFF. CDR3 coding DNA: TGTGCCAGCAGCGTAGGTGGCACTGGGAATGAGCAGTTCTTC.